This T cell receptor beta chain was obtained from a study of control samples from healthy donors and cancer patients. Using immunoSEQ multiplex PCR, the repertoire was profiled, and TCRdb retains in-frame clones only, with some absent. The sample contains 130,000 or so clones, 94% of which appear only once. CDR3 length equals 14 residues. V was pared by 4 bases and J by 7 bases, with 12 bases of the junction left unmatched. Germline-derived CDR1 and CDR2 are SQVTM and ANQGSEA. This chain links TRBV29-1 with TRBJ2-7, with TRBD2 matching over 8 bases. The sequencing input was blood. The sequence was obtained from a man aged 35 to 55 in good health. CDR3 residues: CSVGPGGVGEEQYF. For the CDR3, the DNA is TGCAGCGTTGGCCCCGGGGGGGTTGGTGAAGAGCAGTACTTC.